Shown below are 32 T cell receptor beta chains from a single sample sequenced in a study of CD8+ T cells in alopecia areata. On the basis of CD4, CD8alpha, NKG2D, NKG2ACE and other markers, pooled cutaneous lymph node cells were sorted. Following extraction, RNA underwent reverse transcription to cDNA, which served as the sequencing template. The protocol was immunoSEQ multiplex PCR, while the TCRdb copy is restricted to in-frame clones and leaves out a portion. This sample has around 290,000 clones, each found more than once. Sequencing was carried out using CD4+ T cells sorted from a lymph node. The origin of the receptors is a C3H/HeJ mouse with alopecia areata. MHC haplotype of the strain: H2-k.

This clone was found a few times. The listed genes are named as in mouse. The read falls 3 residues short of the CDR3 end, and the missing part is taken from the germline J gene. The chain recombines TRBV13-3 with TRBJ1-6; 12 nucleotides align to TRBD1. TRBJ1-6 is treated as an ORF (open reading frame) with a function not yet certain. The germline gives CDR1 NNHDY, CDR2 SYVADS. This CDR3 is built from 15 residues. V was clipped by 2 bases and J by 11 bases; unmatched bases: 5. The sequenced CDR3 bases are TGTGCCAGCAGTGAGGGGACAGGGGGCGCGGCGCCC. This translates into CASSEGTGGAAP. The whole CDR3 sequence is CASSEGTGGAAPLYF.

Points on this clone: Mouse germline and gene names are used. The observed sequence ends 4 residues before the CDR3 terminus, with the missing tail filled in from the germline J gene. This rearrangement joins TRBV5 to TRBJ2-7; D might be TRBD1 (6 bases). The ends were cut back, 0 bases at V and 3 bases at J, with 9 bases in the middle. The CDR3 is 14 residues long. CDR1 and CDR2 (germline): LGHNA, YNLKQL (reference sequence). The part of the CDR3 DNA that was read is TGTGCCAGCAGCCAAGATGGGGACATCTAT. Encoded protein: CASSQDGDIY. The whole CDR3 sequence is CASSQDGDIYEQYF.

This clone has more than one count but fewer than ten. Mouse gene names and germline throughout. The read falls 4 residues short of the CDR3 end, and the missing part is taken from the germline J gene. This sample also contains other DNA sequences that code for the same CDR3. V gene TRBV13-3 combines with J gene TRBJ2-3; D perhaps matches TRBD1 (5 bases). V lost 0 bases to trimming and J lost 1 base, with 9 bases between them. The CDR3 contains 15 residues. The germline V gene has CDR1 NNHDY and CDR2 SYVADS. CDR3 bases read: TGTGCCAGCAGTGATGCTAGGGGAGGTGCAGAA. Encoded protein: CASSDARGGAE. From start to end, the CDR3 is CASSDARGGAETLYF.

On this clone itself: Gene names and germline match the mouse. The read stops 3 residues short of the end of the CDR3; the missing end is completed from the germline J gene. The V and J genes are TRBV19 and TRBJ1-6, with D perhaps TRBD1 (5 bases). TRBJ1-6 is annotated as an ORF whose role is uncertain. This CDR3 is built from 13 residues. Per germline, CDR1 FNHDT and CDR2 SITEND (reference sequence). The V gene lost 2 bases and the J gene lost 7 bases, with 7 bases spanning the gap. The chain's CDR3 is CASSMGENSPLYF. The CDR3 bases that were read are TGTGCCAGCAGTATGGGGGAAAATTCGCCC.

A remark on this clone: The listed genes are named as in mouse. The read terminates 4 residues before the CDR3 end, so the remaining end is supplied by the germline J gene. The sample carries other DNA sequences with the same CDR3. This chain uses TRBV31 with TRBJ1-2; no reliable D call. The CDR3 loop spans 13 amino acids. Germline V gene sequence: CDR1 GKSSPN, CDR2 SITVG. With 0 bases removed from V and 1 base from J, the gap between germline ends came to 6 bases. This CDR3 is CAWSLVGNSDYTF. The sequenced part of the CDR3 DNA is TGTGCCTGGAGTCTTGTGGGAAACTCC. Variable domain in full (rest from reference TRBV31 and TRBJ1-2): AQTIHQWPVAEIKAVGSPLSLGCTIKGKSSPNLYWYWQATGGTLQQLFYSITVGQVESVVQLNLSASRPKDDQFILSTEKLLLSHSGFYLCAWSLVGNSDYTFGSGTRLLVI.

This clone was counted only a few times. All gene names here are mouse names. Read data end 4 residues before the CDR3 end; the end is taken from the germline J gene. The J gene is TRBJ1-1, the V gene TRBV19; 9 bases agree with TRBD1. CDR3 length: 15 amino acids. Unmatched junction bases numbered 8, after V lost 5 bases and J lost 3 bases. Germline lookup yields CDR1 FNHDT and CDR2 SITEND (reference sequence). CDR3 DNA, as far as it was read: TGTGCCAGCAGCCCCGGGACAGGGAGAGACACA. It codes for CASSPGTGRDT. The full CDR3 is CASSPGTGRDTEVFF.

This clone was observed a handful of times. Mouse names are used for the genes. The observed sequence ends 4 residues before the CDR3 terminus, with the missing tail filled in from the germline J gene. The chain employs TRBV19 and TRBJ1-2, with a possible D match to TRBD1 (5 bases). This CDR3 is built from 12 residues. In germline, CDR1 is FNHDT, CDR2 SITEND (reference sequence). Incomplete CDR3 DNA: TGTGCCAGCAGTGGCAGGGTTGGC. Translating gives CASSGRVG. The full CDR3 sequence reads CASSGRVGDYTF.

This clone was picked up a small number of times. Gene labels here are mouse ones. The read ends 4 residues shy of where the CDR3 ends; the end is completed using the germline J gene. The rearrangement links TRBV19 to TRBJ2-7; a possible D gene is TRBD2 (6 bases). From germline, CDR1 is FNHDT and CDR2 SITEND (reference sequence). V dropped 2 bases and J dropped 0 bases, with 9 bases sitting between them. The CDR3 spans 14 residues. The CDR3 bases that were read are TGTGCCAGCAGTATTCCCTGGGGCTCCTAT. Its translation is CASSIPWGSY. The CDR3 reads in full as CASSIPWGSYEQYF.

This clone has more than one count but fewer than ten. The genes and germline here are from mouse. The DNA ends 4 residues before the CDR3 does, and the rest of the CDR3 is filled in from the germline J gene. The chain couples TRBV13-2 to TRBJ1-2; D ambiguous. Per the germline V gene, CDR1 is NNHNN and CDR2 is SYGAGS (reference sequence). The CDR3 covers 15 residues. Trimming removed 0 bases from V and 0 bases from J, with 9 bases in between. The CDR3 loop is CASGDVGSANSDYTF. Incomplete CDR3 DNA: TGTGCCAGCGGTGATGTGGGGTCTGCAAACTCC.

To note about this clone: Any gene name here is a mouse gene name. Coverage ceases 4 residues before the CDR3 finishes, and the germline J gene fills in the end. The rearrangement uses TRBV12-1 and TRBJ2-7, with 9 bases aligning to TRBD2. The CDR3 extends over 15 amino acids. Germline loops: CDR1 SGHSN, CDR2 HYEKVE. The CDR3 region is CASSLVGTGSYEQYF. The DNA read from the CDR3 is TGTGCCAGCTCTCTCGTCGGGACTGGGTCGTAT.

This clone was seen a few times. The gene names given are mouse names. Read coverage stops 4 residues before the CDR3 terminus; the germline J gene supplies the remainder. The chain links TRBV19 to TRBJ1-1, with 10 positions matching TRBD1. Unmatched junction bases numbered 5, after V lost 3 bases and J lost 0 bases. The CDR3 covers 16 residues. Germline CDR1 and CDR2: FNHDT and SITEND (reference sequence). This CDR3 reads CASSTRDRGSNTEVFF. CDR3 bases read: TGTGCCAGCAGTACCCGGGACAGGGGTTCAAACACA.

Only a few counts were recorded for this clone. Mouse gene names apply. The read ends 4 residues before the CDR3 terminus; that terminus is restored from the germline J gene. The same CDR3 arises from other DNA sequences in this sample as well. The chain employs TRBV5 and TRBJ2-5; TRBD1 aligns across 9 bases. Losses at the gene ends were 1 base for V and 3 bases for J; bases not matched to a gene: 2. The germline V gene has CDR1 LGHNA and CDR2 YNLKQL (reference sequence). The CDR3 extends over 15 amino acids. CDR3 region: CASSQAGTGQDTQYF. CDR3 DNA, as far as it was read: TGTGCCAGCAGCCAAGCCGGGACAGGGCAAGAC.

This clone was counted only a few times. Each gene name is a mouse one. The read is 4 residues too short to cover the CDR3 end, so that end is filled in from the germline J gene. This chain joins TRBV19 and TRBJ1-1; 9 bases match TRBD1. J lost 4 bases, V lost 3 bases, and 4 bases had no gene match. CDR3 length equals 14 residues. Germline CDR1 FNHDT, CDR2 SITEND (reference sequence). CDR3 DNA, as far as it was read: TGTGCCAGCAGTAACAGGGGGCAGGGCACA. It specifies CASSNRGQGT. The entire CDR3 protein reads CASSNRGQGTEVFF.

As for this clone: Gene names are mouse gene names. The CDR3 end lies 4 residues beyond the end of the read and is filled in from the germline J gene. Other DNA variants within this sample encode the same CDR3. This chain joins TRBV13-2 and TRBJ1-1; D perhaps matches TRBD1 (5 bases). The CDR3 is made up of 12 amino acids. The V and J ends lost 2 bases and 3 bases respectively, with 5 bases between them. The germline CDR1 and CDR2 sequences are NNHNN and SYGAGS (reference sequence). The CDR3 reads CASGEGDTEVFF. The DNA read from the CDR3 is TGTGCCAGCGGTGAGGGGGACACA.

This clone was seen a handful of times. The genes are named according to mouse. Sequencing ends 4 residues short of the CDR3 end; the germline J gene provides the rest. V gene TRBV12-1 combines with J gene TRBJ2-2; tentative D call: TRBD1 (7 bases). The germline V and J ends were trimmed by 0 bases and 4 bases, with 14 bases remaining between them. Germline V gene lookup returns CDR1 SGHSN and CDR2 HYEKVE. There are 16 residues in the CDR3. The CDR3 is CASSLEGGAVTGQLYF. Incomplete CDR3 DNA: TGTGCCAGCTCTCTCGAAGGGGGCGCGGTCACCGGG.

This clone has just a few counts. Genes and germline are mouse. Sequencing ends 4 residues short of the CDR3 end; the germline J gene provides the rest. This chain joins TRBV1 and TRBJ2-4, with a possible D match to TRBD1 (5 bases). Germline V lookup: CDR1 NSQYPW, CDR2 LRSPGD (reference sequence). The CDR3 loop spans 15 amino acids. V gave up 0 bases and J gave up 2 bases, with 9 bases separating them. The sequenced CDR3 bases are TGCACCTGCAGTGCAGATCCAGGGTTTCAAAAC. It is translated as CTCSADPGFQN. In full, the CDR3 reads CTCSADPGFQNTLYF.

On this clone itself: Each gene name is a mouse one. The read stops 4 residues short of the end of the CDR3; the missing end is completed from the germline J gene. This sequence joins TRBV31 and TRBJ2-5; possible D gene TRBD1, 5 bases. This CDR3 spans 14 amino acids. From germline, CDR1 is GKSSPN and CDR2 SITVG. Trimming cost V 1 base and J 0 bases, with 8 bases left between them. The CDR3 protein is CAWSRTFNQDTQYF. The covered CDR3 bases are TGTGCCTGGAGTCGGACATTTAACCAAGAC.

As for this clone: Gene names and germline refer to mouse. Other DNA sequences in this specimen translate into the identical CDR3. Partial CDR3 DNA: TGTGCTAGCAGTAGGGGGACTGGGGGGTAT. Protein: CASSRGTGGY. The full CDR3 protein reads CASSRGTGGYEQYF. The J gene is TRBJ2-7, the V gene TRBV17; 12 bases line up with TRBD2. The observed sequence ends 4 residues before the CDR3 terminus, with the missing tail filled in from the germline J gene. Germline V lookup: CDR1 MNHDT, CDR2 YYDKIL. The CDR3 length is 14 residues.

This clone was recorded a few times. Gene names follow the mouse nomenclature. The read stops 4 residues short of the end of the CDR3; the missing end is completed from the germline J gene. The chain recombines TRBV13-2 with TRBJ1-2; 7 nucleotides match TRBD1. Losses at the gene ends were 2 bases for V and 0 bases for J; bases not matched to a gene: 4. The germline CDR1 and CDR2 sequences are NNHNN and SYGAGS (reference sequence). The CDR3 extends over 15 amino acids. CDR3 sequence: CASGEEGGANSDYTF. The CDR3 DNA, read in part, is TGTGCCAGCGGTGAGGAAGGGGGCGCAAACTCC.

This clone was counted only a few times. Mouse gene names apply. The read is 4 residues too short to cover the CDR3 end, so that end is filled in from the germline J gene. Other DNA sequences in the same sample also yield this CDR3. This chain joins TRBV19 and TRBJ2-1; a possible D gene is TRBD2 (7 bases). From germline, CDR1 is FNHDT and CDR2 SITEND (reference sequence). This CDR3 has 15 residues. V shed 2 bases and J shed 1 base, with 10 bases lying between them. The sequenced part of the CDR3 DNA is TGTGCCAGCAGTATTTGGGGGGCCAACTATGCT. It codes for CASSIWGANYA. The whole CDR3 protein reads CASSIWGANYAEQFF.

With regard to this clone: Gene names and germline match the mouse. The DNA ends 4 residues before the CDR3 does, and the rest of the CDR3 is filled in from the germline J gene. The chain carries TRBV13-2 and TRBJ2-1; weak D call: TRBD1 (5 bases). This CDR3 comprises 14 residues. Trimming stripped 0 bases from V and 3 bases from J, with 7 bases between. The V gene's germline CDR1 is NNHNN and CDR2 SYGAGS (reference sequence). The CDR3 bases that were read are TGTGCCAGCGGTGATGCGACAGCCTATGCT. Its translation: CASGDATAYA. The whole CDR3 is CASGDATAYAEQFF.

Remarks on this clone: Gene and germline names: mouse. The read terminates 4 residues ahead of where the CDR3 ends, so the germline J gene completes it. V gene TRBV29 combines with J gene TRBJ2-1; 8 positions match TRBD2. This CDR3 has 13 residues. J lost 0 bases, V lost 9 bases, and 1 base had no gene match. Germline CDR1 MSHET, CDR2 SYDVDS. The DNA read from the CDR3 is TGTGCTAGGGGGGGGCCTAACTATGCT. As protein: CARGGPNYA. The full-length CDR3 reads as CARGGPNYAEQFF.

This clone was seen a handful of times. The genes and germline here are from mouse. The read halts 4 residues ahead of the CDR3 end, with the missing end drawn from the germline J gene. Other DNA sequences in this specimen translate into the identical CDR3. The rearrangement joins TRBV31 to TRBJ2-1; 9 bases are shared with TRBD2. The CDR3 spans 15 residues. CDR1 and CDR2 (germline): GKSSPN, SITVG. Unmatched junction bases numbered 4, after V lost 0 bases and J lost 4 bases. The covered CDR3 bases are TGTGCCTGGAGTCTAGGACTGGGGAGTTATGCT. Translation gives CAWSLGLGSYA. From start to end, the CDR3 is CAWSLGLGSYAEQFF.

Only a few counts were recorded for this clone. The listed genes are named as in mouse. The CDR3 is cut off 3 residues early in the read; its end comes from the germline J gene. The gene calls are TRBV29 and TRBJ1-6, with TRBD1 matching 9 bases. TRBJ1-6 is labeled an ORF, and its function is uncertain. The CDR3 sequence is 14 residues long. Trimming took 3 bases from V and 7 from J; bases not matched to a gene: 1. Germline V gene sequence: CDR1 MSHET, CDR2 SYDVDS. The covered CDR3 bases are TGTGCTAGCAGTTTGACAGGGGGGAATTCGCCC. It codes for CASSLTGGNSP. The whole CDR3 is CASSLTGGNSPLYF.

As for this clone: Gene names denote mouse genes. The read finishes 4 residues shy of the CDR3 end, and the germline J gene is used to complete it. Distinct nucleotide sequences in the sample also encode this CDR3. This chain joins TRBV13-2 and TRBJ1-2; 7 bases map to TRBD1. After removal of 5 bases from V and 3 bases from J, the junction contained 1 base not matched to a gene. This CDR3 has 12 residues. Germline CDR1 NNHNN, CDR2 SYGAGS (reference sequence). CDR3 DNA (partial): TGTGCCAGCGGAGACAGGGACTCC. Its protein product is CASGDRDS. The full CDR3 protein is CASGDRDSDYTF.

Many counts were recorded for this clone. Gene names are the mouse ones. The sequenced fragment ends 4 residues before the CDR3 boundary, so the rest is inferred from the germline J gene. The chain recombines TRBV13-3 with TRBJ1-2; D perhaps matches TRBD1 (5 bases). The V end was cut by 0 bases, the J end by 0 bases, with 15 bases between. Germline V CDR1 and CDR2: NNHDY, SYVADS. This CDR3 has 17 residues. Partial CDR3 DNA: TGTGCCAGCAGTGATGCATGGGGGGGATCTGCAAACTCC. It codes for CASSDAWGGSANS. The full CDR3 is CASSDAWGGSANSDYTF.

This clone was seen a handful of times. Genes and germline come from the mouse. This CDR3 is CASGDMGLGDTQYF. The CDR3 bases that were read are TGTGCCAGCGGTGATATGGGACTGGGGGAC. The chain is built from TRBV13-2 and TRBJ2-5; TRBD2 matches 10 bases. The read terminates 4 residues before the CDR3 end, so the remaining end is supplied by the germline J gene. CDR3 length: 14 amino acids. CDR1 NNHNN and CDR2 SYGAGS come from the germline V gene (reference sequence).

The sample holds a few counts of this clone. The gene symbols are mouse symbols. The DNA ends 4 residues before the CDR3 does, and the rest of the CDR3 is filled in from the germline J gene. V and J are TRBV5 and TRBJ1-2; possibly TRBD1 for D (6 bases). Germline lookup yields CDR1 LGHNA and CDR2 YNLKQL (reference sequence). The CDR3 length is 15 residues. V gave up 0 bases and J gave up 0 bases, with 8 bases separating them. CDR3 region: CASSQEGTSNSDYTF. The CDR3 bases that were read are TGTGCCAGCAGCCAAGAGGGGACATCAAACTCC.

This clone was observed a handful of times. The gene names given are mouse names. Coverage ceases 4 residues before the CDR3 finishes, and the germline J gene fills in the end. V gene TRBV13-2 combines with J gene TRBJ2-3; 11 bases match TRBD2. Germline V lookup: CDR1 NNHNN, CDR2 SYGAGS (reference sequence). The CDR3 has 17 amino acids. Trimming cost V 3 bases and J 0 bases; bases outside gene matches: 6. The CDR3 is CASGGPGLGASAETLYF. The DNA read from the CDR3 is TGTGCCAGCGGTGGTCCGGGACTGGGGGCTAGTGCAGAA.

This clone came up a few times. Gene names and germline refer to mouse. From the germline J gene comes the end of the CDR3, since the read stops 4 residues before it. The chain has TRBV14 and TRBJ2-7, with D maybe TRBD1 (6 bases). The CDR3 totals 14 residues. The ends were cut back, 3 bases at V and 0 bases at J, with 10 bases in the middle. CDR1 is SGHDT, CDR2 FRDEAV, per germline. The chain's CDR3 is CASSYTGSSYEQYF. The CDR3 bases that were read are TGTGCCAGCAGTTATACAGGGAGCTCCTAT.

This clone was recorded a few times. The junction departs from germline at one end; a sequencing error may be responsible. Each gene name is a mouse one. The CDR3 extends 4 residues past the end of the read, so its final part is completed from the germline J gene. The chain employs TRBV1 and TRBJ2-7; 10 bases are a match to TRBD2. Germline V CDR1 and CDR2: NSQYPW, LRSPGD (reference sequence). This CDR3 spans 15 amino acids. The CDR3 region is CTCRAAGTGVYEQYF. Incomplete CDR3 DNA: TGCACCTGCAGGGCAGCCGGGACTGGGGTCTAT. Looking up the rest from reference TRBV1 and TRBJ2-7 gives the full variable domain: VTLLEQNPRWRLVPRGQAVNLRCILKNSQYPWMSWYQQDLQKQLQWLFTLRSPGDKEVKSLPGADYLATRVTDTELRLQVANMSQGRTLYCTCRAAGTGVYEQYFGPGTRLTVL.

A word on this clone: Germline and genes here are mouse. The CDR3 sequence is CTCSAETINQDTQYF. The covered CDR3 bases are TGCACCTGCAGTGCAGAGACAATTAACCAAGAC. This chain uses TRBV1 with TRBJ2-5; D gene ambiguous. The sequence runs out 4 residues before the end of the CDR3; the remainder is reconstructed from the germline J gene. The V and J ends lost 0 bases and 0 bases respectively, with 7 bases between them. The CDR3 has 15 amino acids. The germline V gene has CDR1 NSQYPW and CDR2 LRSPGD (reference sequence).